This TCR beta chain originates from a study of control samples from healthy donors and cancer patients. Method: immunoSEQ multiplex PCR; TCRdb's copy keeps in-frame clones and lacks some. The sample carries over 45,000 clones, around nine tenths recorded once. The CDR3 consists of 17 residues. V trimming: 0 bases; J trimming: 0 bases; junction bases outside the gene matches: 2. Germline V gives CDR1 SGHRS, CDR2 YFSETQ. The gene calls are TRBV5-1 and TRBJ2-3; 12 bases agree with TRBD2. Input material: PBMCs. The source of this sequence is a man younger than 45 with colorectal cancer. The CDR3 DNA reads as TGCGCCAGCAGCTTGGTCGGACTAGCGGGGAGCACAGATACGCAGTATTTT. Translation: CASSLVGLAGSTDTQYF. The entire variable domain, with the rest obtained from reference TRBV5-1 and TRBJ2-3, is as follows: KAGVTQTPRYLIKTRGQQVTLSCSPISGHRSVSWYQQTPGQGLQFLFEYFSETQRNKGNFPGRFSGRQFSNSRSEMNVSTLELGDSALYLCASSLVGLAGSTDTQYFGPGTRLTVL.